This T cell receptor (beta chain) derives from a study of Ad26.COV2.S vaccination and SARS-CoV-2 variants. Germline CDR1 LNHDA, CDR2 SQIVND (reference sequence). There are 14 residues in the CDR3. V was clipped by 1 base and J by 6 bases, with 9 bases between them. Documented treatment: around 19 received Ad26.COV2.S at low or high dose, single or two shots; roughly five received placebo; per-sample allocation not given. All samples were drawn on day 63, counting from the first vaccine or placebo injection. The assay was immunoSEQ multiplex PCR, and TCRdb's table has in-frame clones only and misses some. Of around 400,000 clones in the sample, 75% to 95% are singletons; the top ten hold 12%. Study-wide results and caveats: Vaccine and placebo recipients had similar non-spike TCR breadth.

Of note for this clone: What it binds is unknown.

The TCR sequence derives from a person between 18 and 65 years old who received the Ad26.COV2.S COVID-19 vaccine or a placebo. Sample: peripheral blood, taken in a trial of Ad26.COV2.S vaccine versus placebo. The genes are TRBV19 and TRBJ1-4; D unclear. The CDR3 protein is CASSIAGSDEKLFF. CDR3 sequence (DNA): TGTGCCAGTAGTATAGCGGGGTCGGATGAAAAACTGTTTTTT.